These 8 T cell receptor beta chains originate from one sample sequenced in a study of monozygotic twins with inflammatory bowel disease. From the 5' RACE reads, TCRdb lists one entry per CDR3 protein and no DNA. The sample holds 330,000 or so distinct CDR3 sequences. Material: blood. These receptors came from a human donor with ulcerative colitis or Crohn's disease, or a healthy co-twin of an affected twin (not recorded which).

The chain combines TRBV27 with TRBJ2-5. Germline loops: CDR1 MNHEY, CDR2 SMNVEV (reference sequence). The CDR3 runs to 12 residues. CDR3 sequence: CASMDRQETQYF.

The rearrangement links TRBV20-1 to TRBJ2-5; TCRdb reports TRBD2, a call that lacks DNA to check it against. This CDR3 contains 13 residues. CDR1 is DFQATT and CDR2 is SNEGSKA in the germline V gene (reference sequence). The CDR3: CSARKLAEETQYF.

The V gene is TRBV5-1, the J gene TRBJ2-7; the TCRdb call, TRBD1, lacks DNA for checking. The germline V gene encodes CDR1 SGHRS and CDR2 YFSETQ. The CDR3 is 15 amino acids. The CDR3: CASSLLRQGYDEQYF.

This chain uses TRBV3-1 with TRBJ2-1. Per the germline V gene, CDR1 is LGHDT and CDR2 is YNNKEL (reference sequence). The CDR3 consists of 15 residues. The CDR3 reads CASSPSLSQNNEQFF.

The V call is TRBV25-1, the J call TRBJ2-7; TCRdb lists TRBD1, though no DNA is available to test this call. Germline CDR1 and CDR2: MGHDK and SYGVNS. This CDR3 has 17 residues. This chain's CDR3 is CASSLPGQGARNDEQYF.

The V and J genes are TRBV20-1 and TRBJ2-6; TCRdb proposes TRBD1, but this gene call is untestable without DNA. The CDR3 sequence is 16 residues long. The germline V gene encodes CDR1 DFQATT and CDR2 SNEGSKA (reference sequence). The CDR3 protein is CSALQGRRTGANVLTF.

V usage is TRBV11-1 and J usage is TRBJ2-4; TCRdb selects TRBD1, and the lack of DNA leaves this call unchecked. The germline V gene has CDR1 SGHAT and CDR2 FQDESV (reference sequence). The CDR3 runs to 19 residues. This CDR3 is CASSLGGGGPIIAKNIQYF.

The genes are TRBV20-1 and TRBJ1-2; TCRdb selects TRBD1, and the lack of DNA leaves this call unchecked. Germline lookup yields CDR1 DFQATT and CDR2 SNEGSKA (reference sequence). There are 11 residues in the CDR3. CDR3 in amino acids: CSAKNRGGYTF.